The 9 T cell receptor beta chains below all came from one sample that was sequenced in a study of blood T cell repertoires in COVID-19. Sequencing used immunoSEQ multiplex PCR; TCRdb keeps in-frame clones, though not all of them. The sample includes around 300,000 clones, around 88% of them seen just once. Input material: peripheral blood. The receptor source for this set is a man aged 25-40 years with active or convalescent COVID-19.

The gene calls are TRBV27 and TRBJ1-4, with TRBD1 as a possible D gene (5 bases). Germline V CDR1 and CDR2: MNHEY, SMNVEV (reference sequence). V was cut by 3 bases and J by 8 bases, with 16 bases left in between. There are 15 residues in the CDR3. This chain's CDR3 is CASSFRAGNKEKLFF. Written as DNA, the CDR3 is TGTGCCAGCAGTTTTAGGGCAGGGAATAAGGAAAAACTGTTTTTT.

This clone was observed a handful of times. This specimen includes other DNA sequences encoding the same CDR3. The chain joins TRBV6-6 to TRBJ2-7, with 9 bases aligning to TRBD1. The CDR3 runs 15 residues. V shed 6 bases and J 5 bases; nucleotides not matched to a gene: 11. Germline-derived CDR1 and CDR2 are MNHNY and SVGAGI (reference sequence). CDR3 sequence (DNA): TGTGCCAGCAGCTACCCGGGACAGGGTTCCCACGAGCAGTACTTC. It codes for CASSYPGQGSHEQYF.

V usage is TRBV28 and J usage is TRBJ1-2, with D perhaps TRBD1 (6 bases). V was cut by 6 bases and J by 4 bases, with 24 bases left in between. Germline lookup yields CDR1 MDHEN and CDR2 SYDVKM. The CDR3 runs to 17 residues. The CDR3 loop is CASSSPPEGGVFYGYTF. CDR3 sequence (DNA): TGTGCCAGCAGCTCCCCACCTGAGGGGGGGGTTTTCTATGGCTACACCTTC.

The chain combines TRBV5-8 with TRBJ2-2; 8 bases match TRBD2. This CDR3 has 16 amino acids. V lost 4 bases and J lost 3; bases outside the gene matches: 8. Germline CDR1 reads SGHTS; CDR2 reads YDEGEE. As DNA, the CDR3 is TGTGCCAGCAGCCCCAGAGCGGGAGATGACACCGGGGAGCTGTTTTTT. Translating it yields CASSPRAGDDTGELFF.

V and J are TRBV2 and TRBJ1-1; 9 bases are shared with TRBD1. The CDR3 contains 14 residues. V lost 8 bases, J lost 4 bases, and 8 bases stayed unmatched. The germline CDR1 and CDR2 sequences are SNHLY and FYNNEI. CDR3 in amino acids: CASLRDRAGTEAFF. The CDR3 DNA follows: TGTGCCAGCTTAAGGGACAGGGCGGGCACTGAAGCTTTCTTT.

This clone was counted once. The rearrangement uses TRBV6-5 and TRBJ1-1; D may be TRBD1 (5 bases). This CDR3 comprises 14 residues. Germline values: CDR1 MNHEY, CDR2 SVGAGI. V shed 2 bases and J shed 7 bases, with 14 bases lying between them. The CDR3 coding sequence is TGTGCCAGCAGTTACGGGACTCTGACGGGTGAAGCTTTCTTT. This sequence encodes CASSYGTLTGEAFF.

With regard to this clone: The same CDR3 can be traced to other DNA sequences in this sample. The chain carries TRBV7-3 and TRBJ2-2; D remains ambiguous. Per germline, CDR1 SGHTA and CDR2 FQGTGA. The CDR3 length is 14 residues. V shed 2 bases and J shed 0 bases, with 4 bases lying between them. CDR3 protein: CASSLLANTGELFF. The CDR3 region has the DNA TGTGCCAGCAGCTTACTTGCGAACACCGGGGAGCTGTTTTTT.

The DNA of the CDR3 is TGCGCCAGCAGTGAATTGACTGGTTCACCCCTCCACTTT. Protein product: CASSELTGSPLHF. This rearrangement joins TRBV10-1 to TRBJ1-6; D remains unclear. The CDR3 totals 13 residues. The V end was cut by 3 bases, the J end by 9 bases, with 9 bases between. Germline values: CDR1 WNHNN, CDR2 SYGVQD (reference sequence).

The chain combines TRBV24-1 with TRBJ2-3, with 13 nucleotides matching TRBD2. Trimming at V came to 3 bases and at J to 9 bases, leaving 5 bases not matched to a gene. CDR3 length: 15 amino acids. Germline-derived CDR1 and CDR2 are KGHDR and SFDVKD. The CDR3 loop is CATSDPGLAGLTQYF. In DNA form, the CDR3 reads TGTGCCACCAGTGATCCGGGACTAGCGGGGTTGACGCAGTATTTT.